Listed below are T cell receptor beta chains from one sample, sequenced in a study of CD8+ T cells in alopecia areata. TCRdb's table, derived via immunoSEQ multiplex PCR, lists solely in-frame clones and lacks some. The sample holds 150,000 to 200,000 clones, approximately 60% seen once. The sequencing here drew on CD4+ T cells sorted from blood, taken at week 4, from a patient treated with tofacitinib. Receptor source: a human donor with alopecia areata. The CDR3 runs from the conserved cysteine through the conserved F or W. The order of the fields is D gene, clone size, V gene, J gene, CDR3 DNA, CDR3 protein. A D gene is named only where the DNA matches it firmly. Clone size is given for some rows only: seen once, a few or many times, or a class if the clone is expanded.

D gene: -
clone size: few
V gene: TRBV9
J gene: TRBJ2-7
CDR3 DNA: TGTGCCAGCAGCGTAGACAGGCTCTCCTACGAGCAGTACTTC
CDR3 protein: CASSVDRLSYEQYF

D gene: TRBD1
clone size: -
V gene: TRBV27
J gene: TRBJ2-7
CDR3 DNA: TGTGCCAGCAGTCCGGGACAGAGACCCTACGAGCAGTACTTC
CDR3 protein: CASSPGQRPYEQYF

D gene: TRBD2
clone size: -
V gene: TRBV28
J gene: TRBJ2-7
CDR3 DNA: TGTGCCAGCAGTGCCCTCCTTGCGGGGGGGGAAGAGCAGTACTTC
CDR3 protein: CASSALLAGGEEQYF

D gene: -
clone size: few
V gene: TRBV19
J gene: TRBJ2-7
CDR3 DNA: TGTGCCAGTAGTGCGGCTCTAGCAGGGGAGCAGTACTTC
CDR3 protein: CASSAALAGEQYF

D gene: TRBD1
clone size: once
V gene: TRBV7-2
J gene: TRBJ1-4
CDR3 DNA: TGTGCCAGCAGCCCCAACAGGGGGCATAGTGAAAAACTGTTTTTT
CDR3 protein: CASSPNRGHSEKLFF

D gene: -
clone size: -
V gene: TRBV30
J gene: TRBJ1-2
CDR3 DNA: TGTGCCTGGAGTGTAAGGTCTGGCTACACCTTC
CDR3 protein: CAWSVRSGYTF

D gene: -
clone size: -
V gene: TRBV29-1
J gene: TRBJ1-1
CDR3 DNA: TGCAGCGTCCACGGGCGAGTGAACACTGAAGCTTTCTTT
CDR3 protein: CSVHGRVNTEAFF

D gene: -
clone size: -
V gene: TRBV5-4
J gene: TRBJ2-2
CDR3 DNA: TGTGCCAGCAGCGATCTAGGGTCGAACACCGGGGAGCTGTTTTTT
CDR3 protein: CASSDLGSNTGELFF

D gene: -
clone size: once
V gene: TRBV2
J gene: TRBJ2-5
CDR3 DNA: TGTGCCAGCAGTGAACCCCCAGGGGCTCGGGAGACCCAGTACTTC
CDR3 protein: CASSEPPGARETQYF

D gene: TRBD2
clone size: -
V gene: TRBV29-1
J gene: TRBJ2-1
CDR3 DNA: TGCAGCGTTTTGGCTAGCGGGGGGGCCTACAATGAGCAGTTCTTC
CDR3 protein: CSVLASGGAYNEQFF

D gene: -
clone size: few
V gene: TRBV2
J gene: TRBJ2-5
CDR3 DNA: TGTGCCAGCAGTGTTTGGACAGCCCAAGAGACCCAGTACTTC
CDR3 protein: CASSVWTAQETQYF

D gene: TRBD1
clone size: -
V gene: TRBV15
J gene: TRBJ2-5
CDR3 DNA: TGTGCCACCAGCAGAGATCGAGGGGGCCTGGAGACCCAGTACTTC
CDR3 protein: CATSRDRGGLETQYF

D gene: TRBD2
clone size: -
V gene: TRBV29-1
J gene: TRBJ2-3
CDR3 DNA: TGCAGCGTCTCGCGGGCTAGCGGGGGATTGGGAGATACGCAGTATTTT
CDR3 protein: CSVSRASGGLGDTQYF

D gene: -
clone size: -
V gene: TRBV5-4
J gene: TRBJ1-1
CDR3 DNA: TGTGCCAGCAGCTTGGAATTGGTGGCGAACACTGAAGCTTTCTTT
CDR3 protein: CASSLELVANTEAFF

D gene: -
clone size: -
V gene: TRBV28
J gene: TRBJ1-4
CDR3 DNA: TGTGCCAGCTCGGGCTGGGGAGATGAAAAACTGTTTTTT
CDR3 protein: CASSGWGDEKLFF

D gene: -
clone size: -
V gene: TRBV29-1
J gene: TRBJ2-7
CDR3 DNA: TGCAGCGTGGCCCCCGGGGGAGGTTACGAGCAGTACTTC
CDR3 protein: CSVAPGGGYEQYF

D gene: TRBD1
clone size: -
V gene: TRBV11-1
J gene: TRBJ2-7
CDR3 DNA: TGTGCCAGCAGCCTCAATTATCTACAGGGGTACGAGCAGTACTTC
CDR3 protein: CASSLNYLQGYEQYF

D gene: -
clone size: -
V gene: TRBV2
J gene: TRBJ1-5
CDR3 DNA: TGTGCCAGCAGGATTACAGGGAACCAGCATTTT
CDR3 protein: CASRITGNQHF

D gene: -
clone size: -
V gene: TRBV29-1
J gene: TRBJ1-1
CDR3 DNA: TGCAGCGTTGAATCGTTAGTGGGGCGAGGAAGCACTGAAGCTTTCTTT
CDR3 protein: CSVESLVGRGSTEAFF

D gene: TRBD1
clone size: few
V gene: TRBV6-6
J gene: TRBJ1-4
CDR3 DNA: TGTGCCAGCAAAACCCAGGGGGGGAATGAAAAACTGTTTTTT
CDR3 protein: CASKTQGGNEKLFF

D gene: -
clone size: -
V gene: TRBV4-2
J gene: TRBJ1-5
CDR3 DNA: TGTGCCAGCAGCCAGGCGGACACACGGAATCAGCCCCAGCATTTT
CDR3 protein: CASSQADTRNQPQHF

D gene: -
clone size: -
V gene: TRBV30
J gene: TRBJ2-7
CDR3 DNA: TGTGCCTGTATGACAGCCTACGAGCAGTACTTC
CDR3 protein: CACMTAYEQYF

D gene: TRBD1
clone size: -
V gene: TRBV18
J gene: TRBJ2-5
CDR3 DNA: TGTGCCAGCTCAAATCGGGACAGGGGCTTCCAAGAGACCCAGTACTTC
CDR3 protein: CASSNRDRGFQETQYF

D gene: TRBD1
clone size: -
V gene: TRBV5-1
J gene: TRBJ1-2
CDR3 DNA: TGCGCCAGCAGCCCCCTCGGGACAGGCTATGGCTACACCTTC
CDR3 protein: CASSPLGTGYGYTF

D gene: TRBD2
clone size: -
V gene: TRBV4-1
J gene: TRBJ2-3
CDR3 DNA: TGCGCCAGCAGCCAAGCTCCCCGGGTAGCGGGGGGGACAGATACGCAGTATTTT
CDR3 protein: CASSQAPRVAGGTDTQYF

D gene: -
clone size: -
V gene: TRBV19
J gene: TRBJ2-2
CDR3 DNA: TGTGCCAGTAGTGGGAGGACAGTATTTACCGGGGAGCTGTTTTTT
CDR3 protein: CASSGRTVFTGELFF

D gene: -
clone size: -
V gene: TRBV28
J gene: TRBJ1-1
CDR3 DNA: TGTGCCAGCATTCGCTCGGGGGGCTCTACTGAAGCTTTCTTT
CDR3 protein: CASIRSGGSTEAFF

D gene: -
clone size: -
V gene: TRBV9
J gene: TRBJ1-2
CDR3 DNA: TGTGCCAGCAGCGTAGAAGACATTCCAATCCTTGGCTACACCTTC
CDR3 protein: CASSVEDIPILGYTF

D gene: -
clone size: -
V gene: TRBV30
J gene: TRBJ2-2
CDR3 DNA: TGTGCCTGGAGTGTCCCAGGGAGCACCGGGGAGCTGTTTTTT
CDR3 protein: CAWSVPGSTGELFF

D gene: TRBD2
clone size: -
V gene: TRBV7-2
J gene: TRBJ2-7
CDR3 DNA: TGTGCCAGCAGCTTAGTCAGCGGGGGGGCCGGTGAGCAGTACTTC
CDR3 protein: CASSLVSGGAGEQYF

D gene: TRBD1
clone size: -
V gene: TRBV9
J gene: TRBJ1-5
CDR3 DNA: TGTGCCAGCAGCGTAGAGGCAGGGGGACCCCAGCATTTT
CDR3 protein: CASSVEAGGPQHF

D gene: -
clone size: -
V gene: TRBV2
J gene: TRBJ2-3
CDR3 DNA: TGTGCCAGCCGTTGGACGGGACTGAGCACAGATACGCAGTATTTT
CDR3 protein: CASRWTGLSTDTQYF

D gene: TRBD1
clone size: few
V gene: TRBV29-1
J gene: TRBJ2-5
CDR3 DNA: TGCAGCGTTGCCAAGGGACAGGGGCCAGAGACCCAGTACTTC
CDR3 protein: CSVAKGQGPETQYF

D gene: -
clone size: -
V gene: TRBV15
J gene: TRBJ1-5
CDR3 DNA: TGTGCCACCGGCCATCGGGGGGATCAGCCCCAGCATTTT
CDR3 protein: CATGHRGDQPQHF

D gene: TRBD1
clone size: -
V gene: TRBV6-6
J gene: TRBJ2-5
CDR3 DNA: TGTGCCAGCAGTTACGAGACAGGGGTTCATCAAGAGACCCAGTACTTC
CDR3 protein: CASSYETGVHQETQYF

D gene: TRBD2
clone size: -
V gene: TRBV7-6
J gene: TRBJ2-1
CDR3 DNA: TGTGCCAGCAGCTTAAGGGGCGGGGGGGCCGATGAGCAGTTCTTC
CDR3 protein: CASSLRGGGADEQFF

D gene: TRBD1
clone size: -
V gene: TRBV14
J gene: TRBJ2-7
CDR3 DNA: TGTGCCAGCAGCCTTAAAGGACAGGCGCTTCCCTACGAGCAGTACTTC
CDR3 protein: CASSLKGQALPYEQYF

D gene: TRBD1
clone size: few
V gene: TRBV29-1
J gene: TRBJ1-2
CDR3 DNA: TGCAGCGTGGGACAGGTCGCGAGCTATGGCTACACCTTC
CDR3 protein: CSVGQVASYGYTF

D gene: -
clone size: -
V gene: TRBV30
J gene: TRBJ1-1
CDR3 DNA: TGTGCCTGGAGGAGAGCGGGCACTGAAGCTTTCTTT
CDR3 protein: CAWRRAGTEAFF